The T cell receptor beta chain described here comes from a study of neurological immune-mediated disorders. At least ten counts were recorded for this clonotype. The authors made cDNA by 5'RACE with 10-nucleotide random UMIs. TCRdb fed the 5' RACE reads into MiXCR, producing one record per CDR3 protein. The table shows more than 95,000 distinct CDR3 sequences, with more than 10% occurring only once. Trimming left V 4 bases short and J 0 bases short, with 11 bases between. The CDR3 sequence is 15 residues long. Germline values: CDR1 SGHTA, CDR2 FQGTGA. Noted time point: longitudinal time-point 3. This chain links TRBV7-3 with TRBJ2-3, with D unclear. The sequence derives from a female donor with HTLV-1-associated myelopathy (HAM/TSP). Source material: PBMCs. In DNA, the CDR3 is TGTGCCAGCAGCTCCCAGGCCTTTAGCACAGATACGCAGTATTTT. The encoded protein is CASSSQAFSTDTQYF.